Below are 13 T cell receptor beta chains sequenced from a single sample in a study of blood T cell repertoires in COVID-19. Using immunoSEQ multiplex PCR, the repertoire was profiled, and TCRdb retains in-frame clones only, with some absent. The sample lists approximately 250,000 clones; roughly 91% were seen once. The sample comprised PBMCs or T cells enriched from blood (not recorded which). Every receptor here comes from an older woman in a cohort exposed to, infected with or recovered from COVID-19 (not recorded which).

J is TRBJ2-7 and V is TRBV30, with D maybe TRBD1 (5 bases). Germline-derived CDR1 and CDR2 are GTSNPN and SVGIG (reference sequence). The CDR3 has 11 residues. V was pared by 5 bases and J by 5 bases, with 10 bases between. The CDR3 region has the DNA TGTGCCTGGGATGACAGCCACGAGCAGTACTTC. Its translation: CAWDDSHEQYF.

The rearrangement joins TRBV3-1 (or the pseudogene TRBV3-2) to TRBJ2-1; 9 positions agree with TRBD2. The V segment lost 2 bases and the J segment 9 bases; nucleotides outside the gene matches: 5. Looked up from germline, CDR1 is LGHDT and CDR2 is YNNKEL (reference sequence). The CDR3 totals 14 residues. The CDR3 nucleotides read TGTGCCAGCAGCCAATTAGCGGGAGTTGGTGAGCAGTTCTTC. It codes for CASSQLAGVGEQFF.

This clone was recorded once. The rearrangement joins TRBV28 to TRBJ1-5, with D perhaps TRBD1 (6 bases). V was clipped by 6 bases and J by 2 bases, with 11 bases between them. CDR3 length: 14 amino acids. Germline V gives CDR1 MDHEN, CDR2 SYDVKM. The CDR3 bases are TGTGCCAGCAGGACGGGGGGCGGCAATCAGCCCCAGCATTTT. Encoded protein: CASRTGGGNQPQHF.

This clone appeared a single time. V is TRBV27 and J is TRBJ2-7, with 10 nucleotides matching TRBD2. This CDR3 spans 14 amino acids. Germline values: CDR1 MNHEY, CDR2 SMNVEV (reference sequence). After removal of 6 bases from V and 2 bases from J, the junction contained 4 bases not matched to a gene. The CDR3 region is CASRTSGDAYEQYF. The DNA of the CDR3 is TGTGCCAGCAGAACTAGCGGGGACGCCTACGAGCAGTACTTC.

In this sample, this clone turned up once. The V gene is TRBV7-2, the J gene TRBJ2-2; 9 nucleotides align to TRBD2. Unmatched junction bases numbered 8, after V lost 1 base and J lost 5 bases. The CDR3 is 17 residues long. Germline V gene data show CDR1 as SGHTA and CDR2 as FQGNSA. CDR3 nucleotide sequence: TGTGCCAGCAGCTTAGAGGCTAGCGGGATGAGGACCGGGGAGCTGTTTTTT. This gives the protein CASSLEASGMRTGELFF.

In DNA, the CDR3 is TGCAGCGTTGGGCGCGGGAGCACAGATACGCAGTATTTT. This translates into CSVGRGSTDTQYF. The chain joins TRBV29-1 to TRBJ2-3; D may be TRBD2 (5 bases). The V and J ends lost 4 bases and 0 bases respectively, with 8 bases between them. Germline-derived CDR1 and CDR2 are SQVTM and ANQGSEA. The CDR3 is 13 amino acids.

The chain employs TRBV12-5 and TRBJ1-3, with D possibly matching TRBD1 (6 bases). There are 20 residues in the CDR3. The germline CDR1 and CDR2 sequences are LGHNT and FRNRAP. The V and J ends lost 1 base and 2 bases respectively, with 24 bases between them. The CDR3 is CASGLAHYPSDSTPGNTIYF. As DNA, the CDR3 is TGTGCTAGTGGTTTGGCTCATTACCCCTCGGACAGTACCCCTGGAAACACCATATATTTT.

The V gene is TRBV4-1, the J gene TRBJ2-1; 10 bases are a match to TRBD2. V shed 0 bases, J shed 9 bases, and the junction held 11 bases outside the gene matches. This CDR3 is built from 17 residues. Germline V gene lookup returns CDR1 MGHRA and CDR2 YSYEKL. CDR3 sequence reads: CASSQDQASGRVLEQFF. The CDR3 DNA reads as TGCGCCAGCAGCCAAGATCAGGCGAGCGGGAGGGTTCTTGAGCAGTTCTTC.

The rearrangement links TRBV28 to TRBJ1-2; no clear D. CDR3 length equals 12 residues. V was pared by 1 base and J by 4 bases, with 4 bases between. Per germline, CDR1 MDHEN and CDR2 SYDVKM. CDR3 sequence reads: CASSLFSYGYTF. The CDR3 DNA sequence: TGTGCCAGCAGTTTATTTAGCTATGGCTACACCTTC.

The chain couples TRBV10-2 to TRBJ2-7; 10 bases fit TRBD2. Trimming at V came to 11 bases and at J to 7 bases, leaving 17 bases not matched to a gene. CDR1 is WSHSY, CDR2 SAAADI, per germline. CDR3 size: 15 residues. In DNA form, the CDR3 reads TGCGCCGCCAGCATGGGTCTAGCGGGAGTAGGTGAGCAGTACTTC. Translation: CAASMGLAGVGEQYF.

To note about this clone: Other nucleotide sequences from this sample produce the same CDR3. This chain connects TRBV18 to TRBJ2-1; TRBD2 matches 9 bases. Germline assignment: CDR1 KGHSH and CDR2 LQKENI. V lost 3 bases, J lost 5 bases, and 2 bases stayed unmatched. This CDR3 contains 14 residues. The CDR3: CASSPSGSDNEQFF. The CDR3 DNA sequence: TGTGCCAGCTCACCTAGCGGGAGCGACAATGAGCAGTTCTTC.

The chain is built from TRBV28 and TRBJ1-1; D is possibly TRBD1 (6 bases). Germline CDR1 MDHEN, CDR2 SYDVKM. Deletions cut 6 bases from V and 1 base from J, with 24 bases between. CDR3 length equals 18 residues. The CDR3 DNA is TGTGCCAGCAGACACGCAGGCCCAACGACAGGTGGGAACACTGAAGCTTTCTTT. It yields the protein CASRHAGPTTGGNTEAFF. Variable domain in full (rest from reference TRBV28 and TRBJ1-1): DVKVTQSSRYLVKRTGEKVFLECVQDMDHENMFWYRQDPGLGLRLIYFSYDVKMKEKGDIPEGYSVSREKKERFSLILESASTNQTSMYLCASRHAGPTTGGNTEAFFGQGTRLTVV.

A single count supports this clone. The chain recombines TRBV6-5 with TRBJ1-1; no firm D call. Germline loops: CDR1 MNHEY, CDR2 SVGAGI. V was cut by 4 bases and J by 0 bases, with 6 bases left in between. The CDR3 has 13 amino acids. CDR3 bases: TGTGCCAGCAGTTTGAGAGTGAACACTGAAGCTTTCTTT. Amino acids: CASSLRVNTEAFF.